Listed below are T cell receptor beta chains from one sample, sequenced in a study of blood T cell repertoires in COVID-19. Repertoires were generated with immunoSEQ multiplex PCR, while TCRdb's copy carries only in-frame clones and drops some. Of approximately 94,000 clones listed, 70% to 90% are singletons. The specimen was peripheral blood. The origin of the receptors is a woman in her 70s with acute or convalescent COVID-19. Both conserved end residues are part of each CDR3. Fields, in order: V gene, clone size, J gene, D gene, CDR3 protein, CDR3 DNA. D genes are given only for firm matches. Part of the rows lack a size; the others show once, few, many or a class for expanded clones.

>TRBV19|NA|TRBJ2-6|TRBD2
CASSPGLWSSGANVLTF
TGTGCCAGTAGCCCGGGACTATGGAGCTCTGGGGCCAACGTCCTGACTTTC
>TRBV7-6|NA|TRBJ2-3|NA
CASSLVYGTPSLSTDTQYF
TGTGCCAGCAGCTTAGTATACGGGACACCGTCGTTATCGACAGATACGCAGTATTTT
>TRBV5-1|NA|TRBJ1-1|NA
CASSGEAGVTEAFF
TGCGCCAGCAGCGGCGAAGCGGGGGTCACTGAAGCTTTCTTT
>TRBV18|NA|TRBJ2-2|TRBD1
CASSHRDRGNTGELFF
TGTGCCAGCTCACACCGGGACAGGGGGAACACCGGGGAGCTGTTTTTT
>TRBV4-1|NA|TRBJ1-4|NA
CASSQDRSITNEKLFF
TGCGCCAGCAGCCAGGATAGGAGCATCACTAATGAAAAACTGTTTTTT
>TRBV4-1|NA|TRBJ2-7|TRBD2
CASSQAIAGGLSYEQYF
TGCGCCAGCAGCCAAGCGATAGCGGGAGGGCTCTCCTACGAGCAGTACTTC
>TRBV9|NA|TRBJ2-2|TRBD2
CASSVGLAGTQDDTGELFF
TGTGCCAGCAGCGTAGGACTAGCGGGCACCCAGGACGACACCGGGGAGCTGTTTTTT
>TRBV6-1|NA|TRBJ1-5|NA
CASSEGTFAQPQHF
TGTGCCAGCAGTGAAGGGACATTTGCCCAGCCCCAGCATTTT
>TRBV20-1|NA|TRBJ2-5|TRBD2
CSASSSSGGALETQYF
TGCAGTGCGAGTTCGTCTAGCGGGGGGGCCTTAGAGACCCAGTACTTC
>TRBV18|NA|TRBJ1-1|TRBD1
CASSLDRGETEAFF
TGTGCCAGCTCTCTAGACAGGGGGGAAACTGAAGCTTTCTTT
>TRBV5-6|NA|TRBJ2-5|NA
CASSPITGRETQYF
TGTGCCAGCAGCCCGATAACAGGGCGGGAGACCCAGTACTTC
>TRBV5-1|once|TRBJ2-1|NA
CASSPQAGQTYNEQFF
TGCGCCAGCAGCCCCCAAGCGGGACAAACTTACAATGAGCAGTTCTTC
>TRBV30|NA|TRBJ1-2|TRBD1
CAWSAYRGRNGYTF
TGTGCCTGGAGTGCCTACAGGGGTCGAAATGGCTACACCTTC
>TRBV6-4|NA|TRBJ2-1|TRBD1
CASSDLAGGFYNEQFF
TGTGCCAGCAGTGACTTAGCAGGGGGCTTCTACAATGAGCAGTTCTTC
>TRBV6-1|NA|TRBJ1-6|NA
CASSEAPGGSSSPLHF
TGTGCCAGCAGTGAAGCCCCGGGGGGCTCGTCTTCACCCCTCCACTTT